This TCR beta chain stems from a study of beta chain features in type 1 diabetes. About the research overall: Sorted cells numbering 107,917,701 were examined across all samples.

After removal of 5 bases from V and 0 bases from J, the junction contained 4 bases not matched to a gene. This CDR3 has 14 amino acids. Per germline, CDR1 SGDLS and CDR2 YYNGEE. Study-level points and caveats: A closer apparent resemblance between naive, central memory and Treg TCRB repertoires was seen in patients than in healthy donors.

Notes on this clone: Its antigen is not known.

Of the isolated RNA, all was reverse transcribed, and so the sequenced material was expressed TCRB transcripts. The table came from immunoSEQ multiplex PCR; TCRdb's copy has only in-frame clones and leaves some out. The sample has hundreds of thousands of clones; around 10% are singletons. Sequencing input: naive CD4+ T cells from blood. The chain carries TRBV9 and TRBJ2-5; 7 bases match TRBD2. This clonotype originated in a woman under 30 in good health. The CDR3 region has the DNA TGTGCCAGCAGTACACTAGCGAACCAAGAGACCCAGTACTTC. It specifies CASSTLANQETQYF.